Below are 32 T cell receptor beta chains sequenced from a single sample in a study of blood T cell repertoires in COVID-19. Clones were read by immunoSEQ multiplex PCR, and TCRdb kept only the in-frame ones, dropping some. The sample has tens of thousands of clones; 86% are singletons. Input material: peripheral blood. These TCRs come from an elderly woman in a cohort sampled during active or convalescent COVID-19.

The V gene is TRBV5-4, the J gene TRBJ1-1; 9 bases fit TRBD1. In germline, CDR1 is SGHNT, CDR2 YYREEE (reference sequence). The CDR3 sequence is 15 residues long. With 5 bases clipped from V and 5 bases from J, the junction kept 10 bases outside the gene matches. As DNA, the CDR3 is TGTGCCAGCAGGCGGAGACAGGGGGGAAGGACTGAAGCTTTCTTT. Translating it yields CASRRRQGGRTEAFF.

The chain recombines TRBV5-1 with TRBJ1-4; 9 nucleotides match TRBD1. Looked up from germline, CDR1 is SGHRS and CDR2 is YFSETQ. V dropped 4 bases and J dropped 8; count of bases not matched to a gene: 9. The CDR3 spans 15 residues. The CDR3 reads CASSPYRGRQEKLFF. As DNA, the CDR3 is TGCGCCAGCAGCCCTTACAGGGGGCGGCAGGAAAAACTGTTTTTT.

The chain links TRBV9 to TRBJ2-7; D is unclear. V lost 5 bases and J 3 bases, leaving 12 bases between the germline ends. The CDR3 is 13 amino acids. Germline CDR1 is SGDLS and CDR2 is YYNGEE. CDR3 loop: CASSNSISYEQYF. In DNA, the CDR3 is TGTGCCAGCAGTAATAGTATTAGCTACGAGCAGTACTTC.

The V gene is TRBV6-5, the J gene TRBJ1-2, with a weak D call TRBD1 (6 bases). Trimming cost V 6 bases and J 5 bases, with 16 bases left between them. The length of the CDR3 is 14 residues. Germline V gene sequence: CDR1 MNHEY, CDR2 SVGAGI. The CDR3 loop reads CASSRTGQLYGYTF. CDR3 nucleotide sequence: TGTGCCAGCAGCCGCACCGGACAGCTTTATGGCTACACCTTC.

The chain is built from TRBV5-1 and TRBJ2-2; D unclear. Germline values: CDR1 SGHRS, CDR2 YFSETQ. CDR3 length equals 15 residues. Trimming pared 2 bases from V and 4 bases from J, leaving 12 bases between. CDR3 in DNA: TGCGCCAGCAGCTTCGACCCAGACACCACCGGGGAGCTGTTTTTT. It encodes CASSFDPDTTGELFF.

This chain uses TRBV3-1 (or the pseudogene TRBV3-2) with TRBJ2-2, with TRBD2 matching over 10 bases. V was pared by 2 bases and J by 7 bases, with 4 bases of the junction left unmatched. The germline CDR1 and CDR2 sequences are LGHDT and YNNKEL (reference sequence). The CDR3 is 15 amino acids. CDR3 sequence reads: CASSQLAGEVGELFF. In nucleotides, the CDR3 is TGTGCCAGCAGCCAACTAGCGGGAGAGGTCGGGGAGCTGTTTTTT.

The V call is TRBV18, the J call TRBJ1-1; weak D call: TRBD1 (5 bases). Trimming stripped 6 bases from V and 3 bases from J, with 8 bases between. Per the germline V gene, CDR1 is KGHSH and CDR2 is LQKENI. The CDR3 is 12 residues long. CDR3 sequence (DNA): TGTGCCAGCTCCGGGGGAGACACTGAAGCTTTCTTT. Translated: CASSGGDTEAFF.

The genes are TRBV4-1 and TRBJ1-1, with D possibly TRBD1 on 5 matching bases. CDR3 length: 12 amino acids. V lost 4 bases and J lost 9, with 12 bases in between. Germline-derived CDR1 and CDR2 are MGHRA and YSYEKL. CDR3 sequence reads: CASSRLGRKAFF. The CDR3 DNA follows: TGCGCCAGCAGCCGCTTGGGGCGAAAAGCTTTCTTT.

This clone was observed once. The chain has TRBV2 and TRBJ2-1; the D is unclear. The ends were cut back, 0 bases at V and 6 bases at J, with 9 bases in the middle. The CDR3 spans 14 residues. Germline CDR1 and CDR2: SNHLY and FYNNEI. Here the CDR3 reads CASSEAAVSNEQFF. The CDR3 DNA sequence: TGTGCCAGCAGTGAAGCTGCGGTCAGCAATGAGCAGTTCTTC.

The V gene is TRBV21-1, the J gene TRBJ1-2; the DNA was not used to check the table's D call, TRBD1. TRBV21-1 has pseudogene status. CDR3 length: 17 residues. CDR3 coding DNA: TGTGCCATCACCATAACTGGACTGGGACAAACGAACTATGGCTACACCTTC. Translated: CAITITGLGQTNYGYTF.

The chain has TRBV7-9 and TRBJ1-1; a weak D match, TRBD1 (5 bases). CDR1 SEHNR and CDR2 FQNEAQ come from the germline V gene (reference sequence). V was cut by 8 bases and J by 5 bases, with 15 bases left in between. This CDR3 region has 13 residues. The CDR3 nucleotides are TGTGCCAGCCAGTCCGGGGGTCGGACTGAAGCTTTCTTT. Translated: CASQSGGRTEAFF.

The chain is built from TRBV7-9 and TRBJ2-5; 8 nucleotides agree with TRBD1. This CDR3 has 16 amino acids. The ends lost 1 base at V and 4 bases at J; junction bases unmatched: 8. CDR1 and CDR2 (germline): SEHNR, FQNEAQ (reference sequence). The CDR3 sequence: CASSLEWVRGRETQYF. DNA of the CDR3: TGTGCCAGCAGCTTAGAGTGGGTCAGGGGGCGAGAGACCCAGTACTTC.

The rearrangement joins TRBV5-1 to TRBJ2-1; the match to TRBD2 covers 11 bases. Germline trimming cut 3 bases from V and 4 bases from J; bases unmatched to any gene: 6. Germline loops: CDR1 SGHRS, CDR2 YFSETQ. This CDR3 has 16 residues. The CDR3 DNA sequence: TGCGCCAGCAGCTCCCCGGGACTAGCGGATTACAATGAGCAGTTCTTC. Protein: CASSSPGLADYNEQFF.

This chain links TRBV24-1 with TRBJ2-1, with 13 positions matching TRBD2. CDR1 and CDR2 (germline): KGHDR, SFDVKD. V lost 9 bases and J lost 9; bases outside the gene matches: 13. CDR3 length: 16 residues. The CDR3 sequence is CATRTSGRASDSEQFF. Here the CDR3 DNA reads TGTGCCACCCGAACTAGCGGGAGGGCCTCTGACAGTGAGCAGTTCTTC.

CDR3 coding DNA: TGTGCCAGCAGCGTAGTGGGGACTTACACCGGGGAGCTGTTTTTT. Amino acid sequence: CASSVVGTYTGELFF. This chain links TRBV9 with TRBJ2-2, with D possibly matching TRBD2 (6 bases). The V end was cut by 0 bases, the J end by 3 bases, with 9 bases between. The CDR3 has 15 amino acids. Germline CDR1 reads SGDLS; CDR2 reads YYNGEE.

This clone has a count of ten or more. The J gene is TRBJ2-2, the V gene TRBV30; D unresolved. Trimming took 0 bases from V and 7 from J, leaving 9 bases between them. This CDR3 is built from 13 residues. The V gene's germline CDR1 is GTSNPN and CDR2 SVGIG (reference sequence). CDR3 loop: CAWSVDTDGELFF. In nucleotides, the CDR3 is TGTGCCTGGAGTGTTGACACGGACGGGGAGCTGTTTTTT.

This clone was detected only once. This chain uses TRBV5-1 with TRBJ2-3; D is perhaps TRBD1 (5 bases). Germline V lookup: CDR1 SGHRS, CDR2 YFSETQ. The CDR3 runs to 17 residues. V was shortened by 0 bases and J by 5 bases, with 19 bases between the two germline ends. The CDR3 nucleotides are TGCGCCAGCAGCTTGGGGGCAGGGATTCTTACCGGAGATACGCAGTATTTT. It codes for CASSLGAGILTGDTQYF.

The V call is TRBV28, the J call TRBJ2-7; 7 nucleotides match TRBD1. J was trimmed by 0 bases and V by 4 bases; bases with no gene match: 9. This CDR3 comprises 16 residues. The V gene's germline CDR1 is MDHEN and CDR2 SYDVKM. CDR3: CASSSPGTEHSYEQYF. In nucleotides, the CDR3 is TGTGCCAGCAGTTCCCCGGGGACAGAACACTCCTACGAGCAGTACTTC. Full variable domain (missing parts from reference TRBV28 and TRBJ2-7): DVKVTQSSRYLVKRTGEKVFLECVQDMDHENMFWYRQDPGLGLRLIYFSYDVKMKEKGDIPEGYSVSREKKERFSLILESASTNQTSMYLCASSSPGTEHSYEQYFGPGTRLTVT.

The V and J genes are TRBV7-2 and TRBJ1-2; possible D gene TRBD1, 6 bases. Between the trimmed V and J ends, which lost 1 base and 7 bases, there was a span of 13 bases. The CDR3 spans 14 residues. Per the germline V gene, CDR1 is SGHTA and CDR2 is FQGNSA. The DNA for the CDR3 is TGTGCCAGCAGCTTAGACGTCTCAGGGGCTGGCTACACCTTC. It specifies CASSLDVSGAGYTF. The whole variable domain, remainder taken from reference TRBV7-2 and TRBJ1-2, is GAGVSQSPSNKVTEKGKDVELRCDPISGHTALYWYRQSLGQGLEFLIYFQGNSAPDKSGLPSDRFSAERTGGSVSTLTIQRTQQEDSAVYLCASSLDVSGAGYTFGSGTRLTVV.

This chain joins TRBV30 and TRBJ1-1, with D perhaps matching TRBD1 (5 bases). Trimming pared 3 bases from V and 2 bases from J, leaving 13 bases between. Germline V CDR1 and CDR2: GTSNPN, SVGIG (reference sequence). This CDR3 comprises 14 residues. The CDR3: CAWRIIRGNTEAFF. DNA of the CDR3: TGTGCCTGGAGGATTATAAGGGGTAACACTGAAGCTTTCTTT.

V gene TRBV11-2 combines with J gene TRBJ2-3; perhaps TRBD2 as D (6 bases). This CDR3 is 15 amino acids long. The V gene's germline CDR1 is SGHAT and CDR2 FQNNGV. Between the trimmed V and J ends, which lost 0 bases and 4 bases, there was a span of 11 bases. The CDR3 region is CASSLDGSGADTQYF. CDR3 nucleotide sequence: TGTGCCAGCAGCTTAGACGGGAGTGGGGCAGATACGCAGTATTTT.

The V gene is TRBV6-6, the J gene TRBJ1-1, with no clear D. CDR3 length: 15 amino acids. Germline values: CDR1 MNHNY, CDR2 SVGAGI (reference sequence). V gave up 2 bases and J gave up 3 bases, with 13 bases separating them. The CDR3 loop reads CASSYLGPLDTEAFF. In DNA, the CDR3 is TGTGCCAGCAGTTACCTAGGCCCACTAGACACTGAAGCTTTCTTT.

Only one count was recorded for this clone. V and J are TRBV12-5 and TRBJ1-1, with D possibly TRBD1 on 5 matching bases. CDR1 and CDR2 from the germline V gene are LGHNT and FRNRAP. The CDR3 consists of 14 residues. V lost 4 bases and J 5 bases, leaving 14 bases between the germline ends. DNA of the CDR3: TGTGCTAGTGGTTGGGGGGAAGAGGGGACTGAAGCTTTCTTT. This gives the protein CASGWGEEGTEAFF.

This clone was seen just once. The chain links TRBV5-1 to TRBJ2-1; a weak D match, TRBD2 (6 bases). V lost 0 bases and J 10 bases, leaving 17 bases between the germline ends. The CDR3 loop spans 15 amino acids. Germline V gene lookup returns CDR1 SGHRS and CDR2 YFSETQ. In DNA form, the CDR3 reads TGCGCCAGCAGCTTGGTCGCTACCTCGGGAGAAGAGCAGTTCTTC. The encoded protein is CASSLVATSGEEQFF.

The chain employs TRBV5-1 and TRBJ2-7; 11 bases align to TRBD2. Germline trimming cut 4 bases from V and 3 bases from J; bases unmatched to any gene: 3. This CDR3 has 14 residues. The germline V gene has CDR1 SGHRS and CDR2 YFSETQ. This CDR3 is CASSNGLAGYEQYF. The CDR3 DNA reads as TGCGCCAGCAGCAACGGACTAGCGGGCTACGAGCAGTACTTC.

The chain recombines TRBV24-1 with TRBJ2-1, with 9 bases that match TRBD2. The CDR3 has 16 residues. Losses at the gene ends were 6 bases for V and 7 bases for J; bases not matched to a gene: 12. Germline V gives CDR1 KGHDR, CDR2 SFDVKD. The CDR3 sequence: CATSKNLAGPQNEQFF. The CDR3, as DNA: TGTGCCACCAGTAAGAATCTAGCGGGACCCCAAAATGAGCAGTTCTTC.

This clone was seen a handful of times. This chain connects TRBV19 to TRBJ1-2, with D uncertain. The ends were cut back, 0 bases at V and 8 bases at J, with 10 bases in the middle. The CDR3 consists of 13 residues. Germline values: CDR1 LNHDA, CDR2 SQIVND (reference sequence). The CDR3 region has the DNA TGTGCCAGTAGTATAGAACGGGGATGGGGCTACACCTTC. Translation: CASSIERGWGYTF. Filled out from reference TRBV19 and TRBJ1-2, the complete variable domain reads DGGITQSPKYLFRKEGQNVTLSCEQNLNHDAMYWYRQDPGQGLRLIYYSQIVNDFQKGDIAEGYSVSREKKESFPLTVTSAQKNPTAFYLCASSIERGWGYTFGSGTRLTVV.

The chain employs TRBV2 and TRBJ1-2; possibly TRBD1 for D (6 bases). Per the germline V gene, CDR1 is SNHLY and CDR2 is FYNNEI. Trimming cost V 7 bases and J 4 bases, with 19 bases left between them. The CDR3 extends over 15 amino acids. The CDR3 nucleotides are TGTGCCAGCATCTCCTGGGGGCGGTCTTTCTATGGCTACACCTTC. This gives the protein CASISWGRSFYGYTF. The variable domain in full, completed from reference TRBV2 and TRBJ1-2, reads EPEVTQTPSHQVTQMGQEVILRCVPISNHLYFYWYRQILGQKVEFLVSFYNNEISEKSEIFDDQFSVERPDGSNFTLKIRSTKLEDSAMYFCASISWGRSFYGYTFGSGTRLTVV.

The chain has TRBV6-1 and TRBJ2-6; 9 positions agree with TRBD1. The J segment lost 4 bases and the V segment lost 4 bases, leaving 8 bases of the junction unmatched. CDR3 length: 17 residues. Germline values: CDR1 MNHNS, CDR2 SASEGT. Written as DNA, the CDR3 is TGTGCCAGCAGTGTAGGGACAGGGCGAACCGGGGCCAACGTCCTGACTTTC. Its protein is CASSVGTGRTGANVLTF.

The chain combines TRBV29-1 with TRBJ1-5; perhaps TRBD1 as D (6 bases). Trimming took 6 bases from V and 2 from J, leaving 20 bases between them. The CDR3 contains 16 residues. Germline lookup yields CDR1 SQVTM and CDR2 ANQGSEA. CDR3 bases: TGCAGCGTCCCGGGAGCGGGGGCGGTCGGCAATCAGCCCCAGCATTTT. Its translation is CSVPGAGAVGNQPQHF.

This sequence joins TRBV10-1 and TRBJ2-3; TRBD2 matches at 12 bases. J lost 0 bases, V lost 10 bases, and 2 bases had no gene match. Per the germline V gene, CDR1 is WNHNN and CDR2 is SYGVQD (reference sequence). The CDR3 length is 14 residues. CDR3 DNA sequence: TGCGCCACTAGCGGGAGGGCGAGCACAGATACGCAGTATTTT. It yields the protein CATSGRASTDTQYF.

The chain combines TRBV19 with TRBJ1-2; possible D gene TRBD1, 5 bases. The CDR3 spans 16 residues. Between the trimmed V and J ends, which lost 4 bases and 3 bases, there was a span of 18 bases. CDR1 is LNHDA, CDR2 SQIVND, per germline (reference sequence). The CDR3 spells CASSRGLGREDYGYTF. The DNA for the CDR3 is TGTGCCAGTAGTAGGGGGTTGGGCAGGGAGGACTATGGCTACACCTTC.